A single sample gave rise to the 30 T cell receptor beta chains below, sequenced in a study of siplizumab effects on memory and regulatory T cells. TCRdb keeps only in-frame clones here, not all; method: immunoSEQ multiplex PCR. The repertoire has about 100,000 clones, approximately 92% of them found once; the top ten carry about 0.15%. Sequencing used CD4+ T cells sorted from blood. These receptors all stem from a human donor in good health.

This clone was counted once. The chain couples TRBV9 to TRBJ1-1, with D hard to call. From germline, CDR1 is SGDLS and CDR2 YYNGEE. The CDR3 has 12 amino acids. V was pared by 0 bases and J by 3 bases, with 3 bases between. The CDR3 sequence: CASSVGYTEAFF. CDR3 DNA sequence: TGTGCCAGCAGCGTAGGGTACACTGAAGCTTTCTTT.

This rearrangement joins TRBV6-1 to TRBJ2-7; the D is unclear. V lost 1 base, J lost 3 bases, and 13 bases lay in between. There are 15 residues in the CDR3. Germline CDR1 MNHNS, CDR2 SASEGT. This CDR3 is CASSEVVGPIYEQYF. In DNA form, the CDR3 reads TGTGCCAGCAGTGAAGTTGTAGGCCCCATCTACGAGCAGTACTTC.

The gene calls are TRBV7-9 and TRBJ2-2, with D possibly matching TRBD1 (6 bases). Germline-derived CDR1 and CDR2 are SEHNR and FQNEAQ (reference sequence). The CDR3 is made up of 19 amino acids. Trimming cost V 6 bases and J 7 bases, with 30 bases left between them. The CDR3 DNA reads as TGTGCCAGCAGTCCGGTCGGGCTGGCAGGGGTACTTCGAAGCGGGGAGCTGTTTTTT. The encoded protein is CASSPVGLAGVLRSGELFF.

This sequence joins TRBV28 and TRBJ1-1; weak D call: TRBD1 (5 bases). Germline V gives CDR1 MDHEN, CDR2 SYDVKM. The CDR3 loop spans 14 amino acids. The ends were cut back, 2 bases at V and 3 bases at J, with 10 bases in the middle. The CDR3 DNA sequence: TGTGCCAGCAGTTTAGGGGGAGGGCACACTGAAGCTTTCTTT. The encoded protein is CASSLGGGHTEAFF. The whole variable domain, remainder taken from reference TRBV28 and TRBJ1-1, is DVKVTQSSRYLVKRTGEKVFLECVQDMDHENMFWYRQDPGLGLRLIYFSYDVKMKEKGDIPEGYSVSREKKERFSLILESASTNQTSMYLCASSLGGGHTEAFFGQGTRLTVV.

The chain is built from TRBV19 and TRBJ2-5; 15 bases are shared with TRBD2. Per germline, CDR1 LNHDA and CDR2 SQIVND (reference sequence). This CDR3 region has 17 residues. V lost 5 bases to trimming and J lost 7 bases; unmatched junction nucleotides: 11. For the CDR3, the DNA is TGTGCCAGTAGTCCCTCCGGGACTAGCGGGGGGAAGGGGACCCAGTACTTC. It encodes CASSPSGTSGGKGTQYF.

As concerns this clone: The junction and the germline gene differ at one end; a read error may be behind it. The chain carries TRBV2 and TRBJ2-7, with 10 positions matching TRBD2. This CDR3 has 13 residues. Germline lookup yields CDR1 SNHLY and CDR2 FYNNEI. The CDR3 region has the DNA TGTGCCAGCGCTCCGGGGGCAGCGGGGGGGCCCGGCTTC. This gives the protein CASAPGAAGGPGF.

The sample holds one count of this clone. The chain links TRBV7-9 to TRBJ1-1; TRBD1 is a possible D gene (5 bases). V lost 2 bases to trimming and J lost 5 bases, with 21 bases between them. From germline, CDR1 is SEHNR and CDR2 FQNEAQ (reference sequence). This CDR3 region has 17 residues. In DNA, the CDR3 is TGTGCCAGCAGCTTAAGGACCGGGGGTCAGACTGGGACTGAAGCTTTCTTT. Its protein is CASSLRTGGQTGTEAFF.

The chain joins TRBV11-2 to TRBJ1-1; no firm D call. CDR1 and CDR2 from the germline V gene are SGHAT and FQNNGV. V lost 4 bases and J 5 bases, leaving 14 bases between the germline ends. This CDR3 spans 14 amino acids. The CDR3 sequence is CASSSHPGRTEAFF. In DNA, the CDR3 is TGTGCCAGCAGCTCACACCCGGGAAGGACTGAAGCTTTCTTT.

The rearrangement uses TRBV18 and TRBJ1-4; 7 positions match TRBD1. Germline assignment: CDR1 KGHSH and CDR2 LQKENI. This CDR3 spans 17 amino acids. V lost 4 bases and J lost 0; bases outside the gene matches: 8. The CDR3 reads CASSRGQDQATNEKLFF. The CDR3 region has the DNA TGTGCCAGCTCACGAGGACAGGACCAAGCAACTAATGAAAAACTGTTTTTT.

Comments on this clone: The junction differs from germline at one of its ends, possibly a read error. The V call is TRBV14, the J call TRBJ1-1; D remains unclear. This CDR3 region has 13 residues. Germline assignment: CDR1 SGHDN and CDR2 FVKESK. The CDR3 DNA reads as TGTGCCAGCAGCCAATCCCGAGGGCCAGGACCGTCATTT. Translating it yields CASSQSRGPGPSF.

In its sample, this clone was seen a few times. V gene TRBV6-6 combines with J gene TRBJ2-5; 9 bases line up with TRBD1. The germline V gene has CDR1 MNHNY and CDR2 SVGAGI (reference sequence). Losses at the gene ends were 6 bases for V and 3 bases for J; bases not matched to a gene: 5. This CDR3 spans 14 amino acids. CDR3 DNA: TGTGCCAGCAGCTCCGGGACAGGGAAAGAGACCCAGTACTTC. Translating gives CASSSGTGKETQYF.

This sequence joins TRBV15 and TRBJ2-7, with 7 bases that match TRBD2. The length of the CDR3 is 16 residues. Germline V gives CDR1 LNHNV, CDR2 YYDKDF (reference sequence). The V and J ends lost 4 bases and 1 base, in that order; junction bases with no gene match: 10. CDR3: CATSTGGSLRSYEQYF. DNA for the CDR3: TGTGCCACCAGCACGGGGGGTAGCCTCCGATCCTACGAGCAGTACTTC.

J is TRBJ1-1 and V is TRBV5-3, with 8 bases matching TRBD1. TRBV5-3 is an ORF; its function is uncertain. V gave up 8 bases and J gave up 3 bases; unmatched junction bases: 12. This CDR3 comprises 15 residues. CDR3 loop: CASSRQDRDYTEAFF. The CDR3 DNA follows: TGTGCCAGCAGCCGTCAGGACAGGGACTACACTGAAGCTTTCTTT.

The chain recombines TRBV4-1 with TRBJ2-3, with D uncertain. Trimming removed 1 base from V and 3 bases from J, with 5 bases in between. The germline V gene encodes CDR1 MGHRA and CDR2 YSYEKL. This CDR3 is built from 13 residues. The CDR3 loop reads CASSQVSTDTQYF. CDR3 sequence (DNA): TGCGCCAGCAGCCAAGTCAGTACAGATACGCAGTATTTT.

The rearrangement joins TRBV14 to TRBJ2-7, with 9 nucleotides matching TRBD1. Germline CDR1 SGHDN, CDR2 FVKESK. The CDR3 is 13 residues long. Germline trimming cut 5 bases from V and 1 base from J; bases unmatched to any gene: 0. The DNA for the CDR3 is TGTGCCAGCAGCGGGACAGGGTCCTACGAGCAGTACTTC. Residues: CASSGTGSYEQYF.

CDR3 sequence: CASSFGGKDGTQYF. Written as DNA, the CDR3 is TGTGCCAGCAGCTTCGGTGGGAAGGATGGTACGCAGTATTTT. The rearrangement uses TRBV7-3 and TRBJ2-3; D is undetermined. The V gene's germline CDR1 is SGHTA and CDR2 FQGTGA. The V gene lost 3 bases and the J gene lost 8 bases, with 15 bases spanning the gap. The CDR3 spans 14 residues.

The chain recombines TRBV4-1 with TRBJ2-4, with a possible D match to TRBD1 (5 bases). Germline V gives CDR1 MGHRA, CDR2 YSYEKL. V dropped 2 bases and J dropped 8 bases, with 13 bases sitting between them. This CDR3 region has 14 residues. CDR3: CASSQQGDRDIQYF. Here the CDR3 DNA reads TGCGCCAGCAGCCAACAAGGGGATAGGGACATTCAGTACTTC.

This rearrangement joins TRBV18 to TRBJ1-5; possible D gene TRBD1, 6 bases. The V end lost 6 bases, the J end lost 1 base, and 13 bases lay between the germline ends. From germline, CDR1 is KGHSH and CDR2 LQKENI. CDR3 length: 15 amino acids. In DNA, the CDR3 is TGTGCCAGCTCTCCCCTAGGGGGGAGCAATCAGCCCCAGCATTTT. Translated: CASSPLGGSNQPQHF.

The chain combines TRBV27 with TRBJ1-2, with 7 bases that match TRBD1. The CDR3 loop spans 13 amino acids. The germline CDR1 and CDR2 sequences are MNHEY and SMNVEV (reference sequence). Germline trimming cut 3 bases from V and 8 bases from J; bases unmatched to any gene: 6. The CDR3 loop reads CASSFKGAGGYTF. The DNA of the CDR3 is TGTGCCAGCAGTTTTAAGGGGGCGGGGGGCTACACCTTC.

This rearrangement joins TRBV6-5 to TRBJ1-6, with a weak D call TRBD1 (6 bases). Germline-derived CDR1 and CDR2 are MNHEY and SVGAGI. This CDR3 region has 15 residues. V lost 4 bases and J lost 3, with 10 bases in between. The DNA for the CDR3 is TGTGCCAGCAGTTTGGACAGCTACTATAATTCACCCCTCCACTTT. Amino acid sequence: CASSLDSYYNSPLHF.

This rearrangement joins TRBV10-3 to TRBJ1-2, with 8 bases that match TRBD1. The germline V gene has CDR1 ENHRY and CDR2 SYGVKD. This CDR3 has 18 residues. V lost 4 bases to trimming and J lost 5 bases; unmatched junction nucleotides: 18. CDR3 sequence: CAISVGPGQDLLKYGYTF. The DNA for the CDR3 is TGTGCCATCAGTGTGGGGCCGGGACAGGACCTATTAAAGTATGGCTACACCTTC.

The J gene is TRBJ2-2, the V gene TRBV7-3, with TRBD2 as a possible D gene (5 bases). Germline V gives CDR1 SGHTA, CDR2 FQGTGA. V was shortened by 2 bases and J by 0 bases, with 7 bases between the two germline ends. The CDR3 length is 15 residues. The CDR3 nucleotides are TGTGCCAGCAGCTTAGGACTTTCGAACACCGGGGAGCTGTTTTTT. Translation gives CASSLGLSNTGELFF.

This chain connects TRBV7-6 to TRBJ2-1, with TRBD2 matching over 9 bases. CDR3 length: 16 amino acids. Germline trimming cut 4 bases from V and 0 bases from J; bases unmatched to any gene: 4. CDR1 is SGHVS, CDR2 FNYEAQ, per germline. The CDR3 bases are TGTGCCAGCAGCTCACTAGCGGGTGTCTCCTACAATGAGCAGTTCTTC. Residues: CASSSLAGVSYNEQFF.

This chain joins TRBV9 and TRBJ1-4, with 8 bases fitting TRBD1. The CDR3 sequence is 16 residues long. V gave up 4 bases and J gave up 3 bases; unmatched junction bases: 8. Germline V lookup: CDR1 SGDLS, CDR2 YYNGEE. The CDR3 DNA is TGTGCCAGCAGCCGTCCCGGGACAGGCCCTAATGAAAAACTGTTTTTT. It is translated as CASSRPGTGPNEKLFF.

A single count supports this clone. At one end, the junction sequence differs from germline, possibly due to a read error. CDR3 residues: CASIEGRIIDSGNTIYF. The CDR3 DNA follows: TGTGCCAGCATTGAAGGCCGGATCATCGACTCTGGAAACACCATATATTTT. The chain recombines TRBV2 with TRBJ1-3; no clear D. Germline CDR1 reads SNHLY; CDR2 reads FYNNEI. The CDR3 has 17 amino acids.

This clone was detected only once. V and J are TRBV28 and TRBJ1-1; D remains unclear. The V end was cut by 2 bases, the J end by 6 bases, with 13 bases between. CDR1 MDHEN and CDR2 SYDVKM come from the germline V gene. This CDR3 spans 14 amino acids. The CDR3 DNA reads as TGTGCCAGCAGTTTAGTGACATCTTACGCTGAAGCTTTCTTT. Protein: CASSLVTSYAEAFF.

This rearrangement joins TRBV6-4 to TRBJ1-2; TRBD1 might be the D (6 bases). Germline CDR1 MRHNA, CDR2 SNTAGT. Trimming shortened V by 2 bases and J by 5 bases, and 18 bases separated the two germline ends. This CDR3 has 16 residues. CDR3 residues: CASSDRVGTMAYGYTF. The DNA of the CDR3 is TGTGCCAGCAGTGACCGTGTCGGGACAATGGCTTATGGCTACACCTTC.

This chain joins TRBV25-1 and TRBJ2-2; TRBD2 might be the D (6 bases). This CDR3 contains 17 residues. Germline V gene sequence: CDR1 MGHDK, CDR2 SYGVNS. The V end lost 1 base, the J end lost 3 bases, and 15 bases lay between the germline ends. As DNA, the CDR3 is TGTGCCAGCAGTGAATCTAAGGGCGGGGCTCACACCGGGGAGCTGTTTTTT. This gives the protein CASSESKGGAHTGELFF.

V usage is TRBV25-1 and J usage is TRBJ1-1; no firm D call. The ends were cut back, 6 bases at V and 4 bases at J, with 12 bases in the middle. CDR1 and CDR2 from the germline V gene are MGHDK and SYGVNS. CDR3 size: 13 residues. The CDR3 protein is CASSRNIPTEAFF. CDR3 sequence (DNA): TGTGCCAGCAGCAGAAACATCCCCACTGAAGCTTTCTTT.

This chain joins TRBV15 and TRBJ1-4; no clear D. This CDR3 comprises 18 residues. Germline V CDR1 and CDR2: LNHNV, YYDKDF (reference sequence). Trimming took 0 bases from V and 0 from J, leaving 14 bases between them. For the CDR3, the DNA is TGTGCCACCAGCAGAGATCCAACTAGAGGTGCAACTAATGAAAAACTGTTTTTT. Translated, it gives CATSRDPTRGATNEKLFF.